A selection of T cell receptor beta chains follows, all from one sample in a study of blood T cells in healthy people across ages. Via MiXCR, TCRdb re-called the 5' RACE reads, giving one row per CDR3 protein. The sample includes 1.5 million to 2 million distinct CDR3 sequences, roughly 27% of them seen just once. The sample taken for sequencing was blood. These receptors were obtained from a woman in her 30s in good health. CDR3s leave out the opening cysteine and the closing phenylalanine or tryptophan. The order of the fields is V gene, CDR3 protein.

TRBV27 | ASSARTFSDNEQF
TRBV4-1 | ASSLLAGQRGGPTEQY
TRBV20-1 | SARDPASGMSSYNEQF
TRBV7-6 | VSSLSLGGTGAYEQY
TRBV7-9 | ASRTGTENTEAF
TRBV20-1 | SARDRRRASNEQF
TRBV10-3 | AIRGTEVSSEQY
TRBV29-1 | SGSGGELF
TRBV20-1 | SARGLRGWASYNEQF
TRBV20-1 | SATPAGQGRREQY
TRBV28 | ASSFGPERSSYEQY
TRBV7-2 | ASSLRGPGLETQY
TRBV7-2 | ASSLDGRSYNEQF
TRBV5-1 | ASSAGLAGGRETQY
TRBV5-1 | ASSGGAGALDEQF
TRBV10-3 | AISETQTGDFNYDYT
TRBV7-6 | ASSLMPGSSGTEQF
TRBV7-8 | ASSLARRVLPDQPQH
TRBV5-1 | ASRKTLTDTQY
TRBV20-1 | SARETARSYGYT
TRBV19 | ASSMFMANSYNEQF
TRBV7-2 | ASSHGGGRTYNEQF
TRBV6-1 | ASMVFLNTEAF
TRBV11-2 | ASSTGQHSYEQY
TRBV9 | ASSVQGGTDTRY
TRBV7-9 | ASSFSADRDGYT
TRBV6-6 | ASSLIGQGGQPQH
TRBV7-9 | ASSLANTLEAF
TRBV7-2 | ASSPPGQANEKLF
TRBV5-1 | SSRLATVEQY
TRBV14 | ASSQDALGNIQY
TRBV12-3/TRBV12-4 | ASKGYGYT
TRBV7-2 | ASSYLLAGGADTQY
TRBV27 | ASSLGGGPGKTQY
TRBV5-1 | ASSGSTGGSEQY
TRBV5-1 | ASSLVSGVKNEQF
TRBV20-1 | SAREGGVSYNEQF
TRBV5-1 | ASSLGSGESSEQY
TRBV6-2/TRBV6-3 | AGSEDRGHEQY
TRBV4-3 | ASSQRDGYNEQF
TRBV12-3/TRBV12-4 | ASSHRSGTGDYEQY
TRBV19 | ASSDPAGPNNEQF
TRBV5-1 | ASSLVAGGPNEQF
TRBV19 | ASSRPSAGGRDTQY
TRBV20-1 | SARDLDRSGTGELF
TRBV6-5 | ASSYSLQFQETQY
TRBV12-3/TRBV12-4 | ASSLDIGMTNQPQH
TRBV5-1 | ASKGDRGKNIQY
TRBV6-5 | ASSSQGTHFYGYT
TRBV6-8 | ASSQARLPLPYEQY
TRBV10-3 | ATAFVGTRLGEPQH